These 16 T cell receptor beta chains share one sample of origin, sequenced in a study of cytomegalovirus exposure and HLA in healthy donors. It was with 60 Vbeta and 13 Jbeta primers that the PCR ran. Method: immunoSEQ multiplex PCR; TCRdb's copy keeps in-frame clones and lacks some. In the table there are some 130,000 clones, roughly 74% of which are singletons. The sequenced material came from PBMCs. Receptors were obtained from a male donor in good health and CMV-seronegative.

This clone was detected ten times or more. V usage is TRBV7-3 and J usage is TRBJ2-7; tentative D call: TRBD2 (6 bases). The CDR3 extends over 14 amino acids. Trimming removed 5 bases at V and 2 bases at J, with 13 bases between. Germline CDR1 and CDR2: SGHTA and FQGTGA. The DNA for the CDR3 is TGTGCCAGCAGCCCCCCTCGCGGGACCTACGAGCAGTACTTC. Its translation: CASSPPRGTYEQYF. The variable domain in full, with the rest retrieved from reference TRBV7-3 and TRBJ2-7, is GAGVSQTPSNKVTEKGKYVELRCDPISGHTALYWYRQSLGQGPEFLIYFQGTGAADDSGLPNDRFFAVRPEGSVSTLKIQRTERGDSAVYLCASSPPRGTYEQYFGPGTRLTVT.

The V call is TRBV19, the J call TRBJ1-3; the D is unclear. The V gene's germline CDR1 is LNHDA and CDR2 SQIVND (reference sequence). The V gene lost 5 bases and the J gene lost 4 bases, with 12 bases spanning the gap. CDR3 size: 14 residues. CDR3: CASSSVGFGNTIYF. The CDR3 DNA reads as TGTGCCAGTAGTTCGGTCGGGTTCGGAAACACCATATATTTT.

V is TRBV6-4 and J is TRBJ2-1, with TRBD2 as a possible D gene (6 bases). This CDR3 has 13 amino acids. V was pared by 2 bases and J by 12 bases, with 14 bases between. Germline CDR1 reads MRHNA; CDR2 reads SNTAGT. In DNA form, the CDR3 reads TGTGCCAGCAGTGACGGGGCAATCGGGAGGCAGTTCTTC. It yields the protein CASSDGAIGRQFF.

The J gene is TRBJ2-7, the V gene TRBV7-2; 8 bases map to TRBD2. V gave up 5 bases and J gave up 3 bases; unmatched junction bases: 6. The CDR3 is 14 residues long. Germline V CDR1 and CDR2: SGHTA, FQGNSA. DNA of the CDR3: TGTGCCAGCAGCCGGGGGGGCATAGACTACGAGCAGTACTTC. This sequence encodes CASSRGGIDYEQYF.

The chain links TRBV6-6 to TRBJ2-3; D perhaps matches TRBD1 (5 bases). The CDR3 is 13 residues long. Trimming pared 10 bases from V and 0 bases from J, leaving 11 bases between. Germline loops: CDR1 MNHNY, CDR2 SVGAGI (reference sequence). The CDR3 DNA sequence: TGTGCCATCAAGGGGCGTAGCACAGATACGCAGTATTTT. It codes for CAIKGRSTDTQYF.

This clone was observed a few times. The chain is built from TRBV5-6 and TRBJ2-1; TRBD1 might be the D (6 bases). CDR3 size: 15 residues. The germline CDR1 and CDR2 sequences are SGHDT and YYEEEE. V was clipped by 1 base and J by 3 bases, with 11 bases between them. CDR3 in DNA: TGTGCCAGCAGCTTGAGGCGACAGGTCTACAATGAGCAGTTCTTC. Its translation is CASSLRRQVYNEQFF.

V usage is TRBV7-2 and J usage is TRBJ1-1; perhaps TRBD1 as D (6 bases). Germline V lookup: CDR1 SGHTA, CDR2 FQGNSA. The CDR3 runs to 14 residues. The V and J ends lost 4 bases and 1 base respectively, with 10 bases between them. The CDR3 spells CASSSGHSNTEAFF. The CDR3 DNA is TGTGCCAGCAGCTCGGGACATTCGAACACTGAAGCTTTCTTT.

V is TRBV27 and J is TRBJ1-2, with TRBD1 as a possible D gene (6 bases). The germline V and J ends were trimmed by 1 base and 7 bases, with 13 bases remaining between them. Germline V CDR1 and CDR2: MNHEY, SMNVEV (reference sequence). This CDR3 has 14 amino acids. In nucleotides, the CDR3 is TGTGCCAGCAGTTTATTCAGGGGCGCGGGTGGCTACACCTTC. Its translation: CASSLFRGAGGYTF.

The chain uses TRBV11-1 and TRBJ2-5; TRBD2 agrees at 11 bases. Germline CDR1 is SGHAT and CDR2 is FQDESV (reference sequence). This CDR3 contains 15 residues. V shed 2 bases and J 5 bases; nucleotides not matched to a gene: 4. For the CDR3, the DNA is TGTGCCAGCAGCTTAACTAGCGGGAGCGGCGAGACCCAGTACTTC. The encoded protein is CASSLTSGSGETQYF.

The chain links TRBV15 to TRBJ1-1, with D uncertain. There are 14 residues in the CDR3. V was clipped by 0 bases and J by 8 bases, with 13 bases between them. The V gene's germline CDR1 is LNHNV and CDR2 YYDKDF (reference sequence). Here the CDR3 reads CATSRDESVLEAFF. The CDR3 coding sequence is TGTGCCACCAGCAGAGATGAGTCCGTCCTAGAAGCTTTCTTT.

This clone has a handful of counts. The chain uses TRBV19 and TRBJ1-1; D remains unclear. V gave up 7 bases and J gave up 3 bases, with 12 bases separating them. This CDR3 is built from 13 residues. Per germline, CDR1 LNHDA and CDR2 SQIVND (reference sequence). The CDR3 coding sequence is TGTGCCAGTATGGTTTTTCGGGACACTGAAGCTTTCTTT. This encodes CASMVFRDTEAFF.

The V call is TRBV4-3, the J call TRBJ1-1, with TRBD1 as a possible D gene (6 bases). The V end lost 0 bases, the J end lost 5 bases, and 13 bases lay between the germline ends. Germline V gene sequence: CDR1 LGHNA, CDR2 YSLEER. This CDR3 contains 15 residues. The chain's CDR3 is CASSQERGWSTEAFF. CDR3 in DNA: TGCGCCAGCAGCCAAGAGAGGGGGTGGAGTACTGAAGCTTTCTTT.

This clone was counted a few times. One end of the junction is discordant with germline, which a read error may explain. The J gene is TRBJ2-3, the V gene TRBV7-7; D is unresolved. The CDR3 consists of 15 residues. Germline CDR1 and CDR2: SSHAT and FNYEAQ (reference sequence). CDR3 protein: CASSLGSLSTDTQYF. The CDR3 coding sequence is TGTGCTAGCAGCTTGGGCAGCCTGAGCACAGATACGCAGTATTTT.

The chain couples TRBV6-1 to TRBJ2-7; 7 bases match TRBD2. The CDR3 spans 14 residues. After removal of 7 bases from V and 1 base from J, the junction contained 7 bases not matched to a gene. Germline-derived CDR1 and CDR2 are MNHNS and SASEGT. The CDR3 DNA reads TGTGCCAGCACACCCCTAGCGGCGTCCTACGAGCAGTACTTC. Amino acids: CASTPLAASYEQYF.

V usage is TRBV5-4 and J usage is TRBJ1-6; TRBD1 matches at 7 bases. CDR1 and CDR2 (germline): SGHNT, YYREEE (reference sequence). V lost 0 bases, J lost 9 bases, and 6 bases stayed unmatched. The CDR3 spans 15 residues. CDR3 loop: CASSLEIGGSSPLHF. CDR3 nucleotide sequence: TGTGCCAGCAGCTTGGAAATAGGGGGCAGTTCACCCCTCCACTTT.

V gene TRBV11-3 combines with J gene TRBJ2-3, with D possibly being TRBD1 (5 bases). Trimming removed 5 bases at V and 0 bases at J, with 12 bases between. Germline-derived CDR1 and CDR2 are SGHNT and YENEEA. The CDR3 extends over 15 amino acids. The chain's CDR3 is CASSPQGSSTDTQYF. The CDR3 DNA follows: TGTGCCAGCAGCCCTCAGGGATCCAGCACAGATACGCAGTATTTT.